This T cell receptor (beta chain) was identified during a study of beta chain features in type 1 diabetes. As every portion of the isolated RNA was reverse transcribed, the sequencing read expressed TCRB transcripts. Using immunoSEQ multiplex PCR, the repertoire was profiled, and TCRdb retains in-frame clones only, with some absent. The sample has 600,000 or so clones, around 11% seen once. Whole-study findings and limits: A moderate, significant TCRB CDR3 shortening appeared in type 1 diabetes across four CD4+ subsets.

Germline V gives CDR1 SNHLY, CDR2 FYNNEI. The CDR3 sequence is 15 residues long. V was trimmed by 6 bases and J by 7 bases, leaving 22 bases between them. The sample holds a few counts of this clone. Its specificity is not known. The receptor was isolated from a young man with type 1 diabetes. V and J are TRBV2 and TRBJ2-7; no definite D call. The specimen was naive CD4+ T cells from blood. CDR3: CASRHRATLSSEQYF. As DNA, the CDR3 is TGTGCCAGCAGACACCGGGCTACACTCTCGAGTGAGCAGTACTTC.